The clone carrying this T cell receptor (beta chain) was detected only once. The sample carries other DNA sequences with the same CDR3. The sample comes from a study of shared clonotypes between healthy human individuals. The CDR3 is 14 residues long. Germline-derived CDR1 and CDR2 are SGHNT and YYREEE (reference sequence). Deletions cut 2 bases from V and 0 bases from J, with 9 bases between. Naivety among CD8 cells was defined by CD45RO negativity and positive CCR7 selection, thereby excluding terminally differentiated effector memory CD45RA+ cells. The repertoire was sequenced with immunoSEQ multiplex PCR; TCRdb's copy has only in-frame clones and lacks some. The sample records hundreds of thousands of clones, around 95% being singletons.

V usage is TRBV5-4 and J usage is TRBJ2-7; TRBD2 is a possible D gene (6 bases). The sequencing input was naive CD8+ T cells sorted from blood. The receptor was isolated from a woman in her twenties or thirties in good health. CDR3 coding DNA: TGTGCCAGCAGCTTAGCGGGCAGCTCCTACGAGCAGTACTTC. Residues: CASSLAGSSYEQYF.